This TCR beta chain emerged from a study of identical twins. This CDR3 has 17 residues. Between the trimmed V and J ends, which lost 3 bases and 3 bases, there was a span of 19 bases. cDNA carried unique molecular identifiers, and a universal primer site was added by template switching. From the 5' RACE reads, TCRdb called clonotypes with MiXCR, one entry per CDR3 protein. The sample holds around 450,000 distinct CDR3 sequences, 12% to 15% seen once. This clonotype was observed a few times. In addition, the sample was reused for a study of yellow fever vaccine responses in identical twins.

Material: CD4+ T cells sorted from blood. V is TRBV12-3 or TRBV12-4 and J is TRBJ2-3, with D maybe TRBD2 (6 bases). The sequence was obtained from a woman between 18 and 29 years old in good health. The CDR3 here is CASSFRENPSGTDTQYF. In nucleotides, the CDR3 is TGTGCCAGCAGTTTCCGGGAGAATCCGTCGGGAACAGATACGCAGTATTTT.